This T cell receptor beta chain derives from a study of cytomegalovirus exposure and HLA in healthy donors. Primers included in the PCR were 60 Vbeta and 13 Jbeta primers. Repertoires were generated with immunoSEQ multiplex PCR, while TCRdb's copy carries only in-frame clones and drops some. The repertoire holds 160,000 or so clones, with about 78% as singletons. This CDR3 has 15 amino acids. Germline V gene sequence: CDR1 LNHNV, CDR2 YYDKDF (reference sequence). J was trimmed by 6 bases and V by 4 bases; bases with no gene match: 11. Study-level points and caveats: An Asian-associated ancestry cluster reportedly showed fewer N-insertions than the roughly 670-donor mean in a later analysis.

Points on this clone: Its specificity is unknown.

This TCR came from a male donor in good health and CMV-seronegative. The chain links TRBV15 to TRBJ1-1, with 7 bases identical to TRBD1. The sample was PBMCs. The CDR3 loop is CATSKERGRWAEAFF. The CDR3 DNA reads as TGTGCCACCAGCAAGGAAAGGGGGCGGTGGGCTGAAGCTTTCTTT.